Listed below are T cell receptor beta chains from one sample, sequenced in a study of Ad26.COV2.S vaccination and SARS-CoV-2 variants. Sequencing used immunoSEQ multiplex PCR; TCRdb keeps in-frame clones, though not all of them. The table records a few hundred thousand clones, approximately 90% of them present only once. This specimen consisted of peripheral blood, obtained in a trial of Ad26.COV2.S vaccine versus placebo. Every receptor here comes from a person aged 18-65 years who received the Ad26.COV2.S COVID-19 vaccine or a placebo. Both conserved end residues are part of each CDR3. Fields, in order: clone size, V gene, D gene, J gene, CDR3 DNA, CDR3 protein. A D gene is named only where the DNA matches it firmly. Size is stated for part of the rows, as once, few or many counts, or as a class when the clone is expanded.

>NA|TRBV4-1|NA|TRBJ1-1
TGCGCCAGCAGCCATGAGGAAAACACTGAAGCTTTCTTT
CASSHEENTEAFF
>NA|TRBV24-1|TRBD1|TRBJ2-5
TGTGCCACCAGTGATGATACGGGACAGGGGGCAAGAGAGACCCAGTACTTC
CATSDDTGQGARETQYF
>NA|TRBV5-8|NA|TRBJ1-5
TGTGCCAGCAGCTCCGTGGACGTCAGCCAGCCCCAGCATTTT
CASSSVDVSQPQHF
>NA|TRBV30|TRBD1|TRBJ1-2
TGTGCCTGGGTGCGGTCGGACAGGGCTGACTATGGCTACACCTTC
CAWVRSDRADYGYTF
>NA|TRBV5-4|TRBD1|TRBJ2-5
TGTGCCAGCAGCTTCGACAGGGGGCCAGAGACCCAGTACTTC
CASSFDRGPETQYF
>NA|TRBV15|TRBD1|TRBJ1-5
TGTGCCACCAGCAGAGATAGCGGGACAGGGGTCGGCAATCAGCCCCAGCATTTT
CATSRDSGTGVGNQPQHF
>NA|TRBV4-3|NA|TRBJ1-2
TGCGCCAGCAGCCAAGGCTCGGGGGCCGCTAACTATGGCTACACCTTC
CASSQGSGAANYGYTF
>NA|TRBV5-1|TRBD1|TRBJ1-4
TGCGCCAGCAGCGCGGGACAGAGGGCCGGTGAAAAACTGTTTTTT
CASSAGQRAGEKLFF
>NA|TRBV27|TRBD2|TRBJ2-7
TGTGCCAGCAGTCTTCAACGACCCGGGACTAGCGGGAGTAGGTACGAGCAGTACTTC
CASSLQRPGTSGSRYEQYF
>NA|TRBV7-9|TRBD1|TRBJ1-5
TGTGCCAGCAGCTTAGTGGCAGGGGGCGGCAATCAGCCCCAGCATTTT
CASSLVAGGGNQPQHF
>NA|TRBV24-1|NA|TRBJ2-2
TGTGCCACCAGTGATTGGACAGCGAACACCGGGGAGCTGTTTTTT
CATSDWTANTGELFF
>NA|TRBV13|NA|TRBJ2-5
TGTGCCAGCAGCTTAGCGAGTAGCAGCCTTCAAGAGACCCAGTACTTC
CASSLASSSLQETQYF
>NA|TRBV2|NA|TRBJ2-7
TGTGCCAGCAGTGCTCTAGATGTCTACGAGCAGTACTTC
CASSALDVYEQYF
>NA|TRBV9|NA|TRBJ2-2
TGTGCCAGCAGCGCGCCGGGGCCTACCACCGGGGAGCTGTTTTTT
CASSAPGPTTGELFF
>few|TRBV30|NA|TRBJ1-3
TGTGCCTGGAGATCAAAGGGGGCTGGAAACACCATATATTTT
CAWRSKGAGNTIYF
>NA|TRBV5-4|NA|TRBJ2-7
TGTGCCAGCAGCTTCACCGGGACTCTGAGTTACGAGCAGTACTTC
CASSFTGTLSYEQYF
>NA|TRBV10-3|NA|TRBJ2-3
TGTGCCATCAGTGAGTCGGGCAGGACGGATACGCAGTATTTT
CAISESGRTDTQYF
>NA|TRBV7-2|TRBD2|TRBJ2-1
TGTGCCAGCAATAAGCTGGCTAGCGGGAGTGGAAATGAGCAGTTCTTC
CASNKLASGSGNEQFF
>NA|TRBV6-5|TRBD2|TRBJ2-7
TGTGCCAGCAGTTTAGGACTAGCGGGCGATAACTACGAGCAGTACTTC
CASSLGLAGDNYEQYF
>NA|TRBV10-3|TRBD2|TRBJ2-2
TGTGCCATCAGCGCGAACCCCCTGGCGGGAGGGACCGGGGAGCTGTTTTTT
CAISANPLAGGTGELFF
>NA|TRBV30|TRBD1|TRBJ1-2
TGTGCCTGTACAGGGGACGACTATGGCTACACCTTC
CACTGDDYGYTF
>NA|TRBV7-8|NA|TRBJ1-1
TGTGCCAGCAGCTTAAGTAGTTTGACTGAAGCTTTCTTT
CASSLSSLTEAFF
>NA|TRBV5-6|NA|TRBJ1-2
TGTGCCAGCAGCCTGGGGGGCCTGAACTATGGCTACACCTTC
CASSLGGLNYGYTF
>NA|TRBV19|TRBD2|TRBJ2-7
TGTGCCAGTAGTTCTGTGACTAGCGGGAGGTTAGACTGGACCTACGAGCAGTACTTC
CASSSVTSGRLDWTYEQYF
>once|TRBV7-2|NA|TRBJ2-1
TGTGCCAGCAGCTTCAATAGCGGCAACTCCTACAATGAGCAGTTCTTC
CASSFNSGNSYNEQFF
>once|TRBV11-3|NA|TRBJ2-7
TGTGCCAGCAGCGGCCGGGACAACTCCTACGAGCAGTACTTC
CASSGRDNSYEQYF
>NA|TRBV30|TRBD2|TRBJ2-3
TGTGCCTGGTCGTCGGGAGGAACAGATACGCAGTATTTT
CAWSSGGTDTQYF
>few|TRBV7-2|TRBD1|TRBJ2-7
TGTGCCAGCAGCCCGGGACAGGCAAGTTACGAGCAGTACTTC
CASSPGQASYEQYF
>NA|TRBV28|TRBD2|TRBJ2-3
TGTGCCAGCAGTCCAGGACTAGCGGGAGGATGGAGCACAGATACGCAGTATTTT
CASSPGLAGGWSTDTQYF
>NA|TRBV15|TRBD1|TRBJ1-5
TGTGCCACCAGCACGGCAGGGGGAGGTCAGCCCCAGCATTTT
CATSTAGGGQPQHF
>NA|TRBV24-1|TRBD2|TRBJ2-3
TGTGCCACCAGTGATCCTATGCGGGGGAAGGTTGATACGCAGTATTTT
CATSDPMRGKVDTQYF
>NA|TRBV28|NA|TRBJ2-7
TGTGCCAGCAGTTTTAAGCTGGGGTGGTCCTACGAGCAGTACTTC
CASSFKLGWSYEQYF
>NA|TRBV5-4|TRBD1|TRBJ1-1
TGTGCCAGCAGCTCAGGTGGGACAGGGGGCTTCACTGAAGCTTTCTTT
CASSSGGTGGFTEAFF
>NA|TRBV29-1|NA|TRBJ2-1
TGCAGCGTTGAATTCGGTTCAGGGAAGAGCTACAATGAGCAGTTCTTC
CSVEFGSGKSYNEQFF
>NA|TRBV28|TRBD1|TRBJ2-7
TGTGCCAGCAGTTTACCCGGACAGGTTCTTGTAGAGCAGTACTTC
CASSLPGQVLVEQYF
>NA|TRBV5-1|TRBD1|TRBJ2-1
TGCGCCAGCAGCTCCGGGACAGCTACCTACAATGAGCAGTTCTTC
CASSSGTATYNEQFF
>NA|TRBV4-2|NA|TRBJ2-3
TGTGCCAGCAGCCAAGATAAGTACACAGATACGCAGTATTTT
CASSQDKYTDTQYF
>NA|TRBV7-9|TRBD1|TRBJ1-4
TGTGCCAGCAGCTCGACAGGGGCCTACAATGAAAAACTGTTTTTT
CASSSTGAYNEKLFF
>NA|TRBV6-5|TRBD2|TRBJ2-7
TGTGCCAGCAGAGGACTAGCGGGAGGGCACGAGCAGTACTTC
CASRGLAGGHEQYF
>NA|TRBV6-5|NA|TRBJ1-5
TGTGCCAGCACATTTTTGAATCAGCCCCAGCATTTT
CASTFLNQPQHF
>NA|TRBV19|TRBD1|TRBJ2-7
TGTGCCAGTAGGGAAAGGGGACAGGGTTTCTACGAGCAGTACTTC
CASRERGQGFYEQYF
>NA|TRBV7-9|NA|TRBJ2-1
TGTGCCAGCAGCTTACCTAGAAGCAATGAGCAGTTCTTC
CASSLPRSNEQFF
>once|TRBV5-5|TRBD2|TRBJ2-1
TGTGCCAGCAGCACCGGACTAGCGGGAACCTACAATGAGCAGTTCTTC
CASSTGLAGTYNEQFF
>once|TRBV5-1|TRBD1|TRBJ2-7
TGCGCCAGCAGCGGGGGACAGGGCTTCAACGAGCAGTACTTC
CASSGGQGFNEQYF
>few|TRBV28|NA|TRBJ1-2
TGTGCCAGCAGCCTTTTAGGGGGCTACACCTTC
CASSLLGGYTF
>NA|TRBV7-8|TRBD2|TRBJ2-1
TGTGCCAGCAGGGGCGGGAGGGCCGACTCTGAGCAGTTCTTC
CASRGGRADSEQFF
>NA|TRBV5-4|TRBD1|TRBJ1-2
TGTGCCAGCAGCTGGGATCCCCTGGGACAGGCTAACTATGGCTACACCTTC
CASSWDPLGQANYGYTF
>NA|TRBV9|NA|TRBJ1-1
TGTGCCAGCAGCGTGTCGGGAGGGGCTGAAGCTTTCTTT
CASSVSGGAEAFF
>NA|TRBV6-1|TRBD2|TRBJ2-1
TGTGCCAGCAGTGGTCGGACTAGCGGGAGTAGGTCCTACAATGAGCAGTTCTTC
CASSGRTSGSRSYNEQFF
>NA|TRBV11-2|NA|TRBJ2-1
TGTGCCAGCAGCCCTCTAGGGGCGGGTGGTTACAATGAGCAGTTCTTC
CASSPLGAGGYNEQFF
>NA|TRBV11-3|TRBD2|TRBJ2-1
TGTGCCAGCAGCCCCCTGGAGGCTAGCGGGATCAACAATGAGCAGTTCTTC
CASSPLEASGINNEQFF
>NA|TRBV10-2|TRBD1|TRBJ1-6
TGCGCCAGCAAACAGGGGTTACAGTCACCCCTCCACTTT
CASKQGLQSPLHF
>NA|TRBV18|TRBD2|TRBJ2-1
TGTGCCAGCTCACTTAGCGGGAGGGACTCTTACAATGAGCAGTTCTTC
CASSLSGRDSYNEQFF